Listed below are T cell receptor beta chains from one sample, sequenced in a study of CD8+CD57+ T cells in acquired aplastic anemia. TCRdb recomputed calls from the reads with MiXCR, one row per CDR3 protein. The data contain 150,000 to 200,000 distinct CDR3 sequences, about 48% of them singletons. The source material was sorted CD4+, CD8+, or CD8+CD57+ T cells (not recorded which) from PBMCs. Source of these receptors: a human donor in good health. Each CDR3 is given with its conserved first and last residue. The order of the fields is V gene, J gene, D gene, clone size, CDR3 DNA, CDR3 protein. The D gene is left open where the match is weak. A clone size is listed for some rows: how often the clone was seen (once, few, many), or a class if it is expanded.

TRBV19	TRBJ1-2	TRBD1	-	TGTGCCAGTAGCTCAGGACAGGGGGGAGACTATGGCTACACCTTC	CASSSGQGGDYGYTF
TRBV6-5	TRBJ1-6	-	many	TGTGCCAGCAGTTCAGTCGACGGCTTTGATTCACCCCTCCACTTT	CASSSVDGFDSPLHF
TRBV15	TRBJ2-7	TRBD2	-	TGTGCCACCAGCAGAGCGGGAGGCGAGCAGTACTTC	CATSRAGGEQYF
TRBV10-3	TRBJ2-1	-	-	TGTGCCATCGGGGGGCCGTATGAGCAGTTCTTC	CAIGGPYEQFF
TRBV5-8	TRBJ1-1	-	once	TGTGCCAGCAGCTTGGTGGGGGGACAAGCTTTCTTT	CASSLVGGQAFF
TRBV11-2	TRBJ2-1	TRBD1	many	TGTGCCAGCAGCAAGCAAACCTCGGGACAGGGTAGGAAAAATGAGCAGTTCTTC	CASSKQTSGQGRKNEQFF
TRBV6-1	TRBJ2-5	-	many	TGTGCCAGCAGCCCAGGGGTCGGGGAGACCCAGTACTTC	CASSPGVGETQYF
TRBV14	TRBJ2-6	-	many	TGTGCCAGCAGCCCAGGGACGGGGATTTGGAGGGGGGCCAACGTCCTGACTTTC	CASSPGTGIWRGANVLTF
TRBV9	TRBJ2-7	TRBD1	-	TGTGCCAGCAGCTCAAGAAAAGGGACAGGGGGCTCCGAGCAGTACTTC	CASSSRKGTGGSEQYF
TRBV9	TRBJ1-6	-	-	TGTGCCAGCAGCGGTCGGGGGCAGGTCACCAATTCACCCCTCCACTTT	CASSGRGQVTNSPLHF
TRBV2	TRBJ2-7	TRBD1	-	TGTGCCAGCAGTTCGGACAGGGTGGAATGCAACGAGCAGTACTTC	CASSSDRVECNEQYF
TRBV20-1	TRBJ2-5	-	-	TGCAGTGCTAATGCCAGGTCCTTAGAGACCCAGTACTTC	CSANARSLETQYF
TRBV7-2	TRBJ1-1	TRBD1	-	TGTGCCAGCAAGGGACAGAAGAACACTGAAGCTTTCTTT	CASKGQKNTEAFF
TRBV11-2	TRBJ2-1	TRBD2	many	TGTGCCAGCAGCCATCTAGCGGGGGGCGCCTACAATGAGCAGTTCTTC	CASSHLAGGAYNEQFF
TRBV5-1	TRBJ1-2	-	many	TGCGCCAGCAGCCAGGGCCACGGGGGCAGTGGCTACACCTTC	CASSQGHGGSGYTF
TRBV2	TRBJ2-1	-	-	TGTGCCAGCAGTGGGGTGTCCCCGTTCTTC	CASSGVSPFF
TRBV18	TRBJ2-7	-	-	TGTGCCAGCTCAGCGACAGCCCTCCTCGAGCAGTACTTC	CASSATALLEQYF
TRBV7-2	TRBJ1-1	-	-	TGTGCCAGCAGCTTAGATCGAGAGACTGAAGCTTTCTTT	CASSLDRETEAFF
TRBV24-1	TRBJ1-1	TRBD1	-	TGTGCCACCAGTGTAAGGACAGGGGGGATCACTGAAGCTTTCTTT	CATSVRTGGITEAFF
TRBV5-1	TRBJ2-7	-	many	TGCGCCAGCCAGGACGGGGGCGGGTTGGACGAGCAGTACTTC	CASQDGGGLDEQYF
TRBV7-2	TRBJ2-1	TRBD2	many	TGTGCCAGCCTGAAGCGGGGGACCTCCTACAATGAGCAGTTCTTC	CASLKRGTSYNEQFF
TRBV10-1	TRBJ2-1	TRBD1	-	TGCGCCAGCAACGGACAGGGGCGGGGGACAGACAATGAGCAGTTCTTC	CASNGQGRGTDNEQFF
TRBV9	TRBJ2-3	TRBD2	-	TGTGCCAGCAGCCCCAGCGGGGGAGGCTCCACAGATACGCAGTATTTT	CASSPSGGGSTDTQYF
TRBV30	TRBJ2-7	-	few	TGTGCCTGGAGTGTAGGGGACTACGAGCAGTACTTC	CAWSVGDYEQYF
TRBV19	TRBJ2-7	-	many	TGTGCCAGTAGTTTGACATGGGGCTACGAGCAGTACTTC	CASSLTWGYEQYF
TRBV18	TRBJ2-7	TRBD2	-	TGTGCCAGCTCAGCGACTAGCGGCCTAGCCTACGAGCAGTACTTC	CASSATSGLAYEQYF
TRBV24-1	TRBJ2-1	TRBD2	once	TGTGCCACCAGTTATAGCGGGGGTTCCTACAATGAGCAGTTCTTC	CATSYSGGSYNEQFF
TRBV12-3/TRBV12-4	TRBJ1-2	-	many	TGTGCCAGCAGTCCATGGGACCGGGGGGGTGGCTACACCTTC	CASSPWDRGGGYTF
TRBV7-3	TRBJ2-1	TRBD2	many	TGTGCCAGCAGCCTCGGGGGGGTTGTAAATGAGCAGTTCTTC	CASSLGGVVNEQFF
TRBV28	TRBJ2-2	-	many	TGTGCCAGCGGCCGAAACACCGGGGAGCTGTTTTTT	CASGRNTGELFF
TRBV28	TRBJ1-2	-	-	TGTGCCAGCAGAGATGGACAGTCCCGCGGCTACACCTTC	CASRDGQSRGYTF
TRBV12-3/TRBV12-4	TRBJ2-5	TRBD2	-	TGTGCCAGCAGTTTGGGAACTAGCGGGGGGTACCAAGAGACCCAGTACTTC	CASSLGTSGGYQETQYF
TRBV19	TRBJ1-5	TRBD1	-	TGTGCCAGTAGGGCGGACAGGGAAGGCAATCAGCCCCAGCATTTT	CASRADREGNQPQHF
TRBV27	TRBJ2-2	TRBD2	few	TGTGCCAGCAGTTTATACATACTAGCGGGAGGAACCGGGGAGCTGTTTTTT	CASSLYILAGGTGELFF
TRBV28	TRBJ2-5	TRBD1	many	TGTGCCAGCAGTTTTCTAGGGACAGGGGCCCAAGAGACCCAGTACTTC	CASSFLGTGAQETQYF
TRBV2	TRBJ1-2	TRBD1	few	TGTGCCAGCAGGGATCTAGACAGGGCTAACTATGGCTACACCTTC	CASRDLDRANYGYTF
TRBV7-2	TRBJ2-5	-	many	TGTGCCAGCAGCTTAGGACCGGGATGGGGGCTAGGGGCCCAGTACTTC	CASSLGPGWGLGAQYF
TRBV11-3	TRBJ2-7	-	-	TGTGCCATAACGGGACTCCTGGGCGAGCAGTACTTC	CAITGLLGEQYF
TRBV7-8	TRBJ1-3	-	-	TGTGCCAGCAGCTTAGGCCCAATACCTGGAAACACCATATATTTT	CASSLGPIPGNTIYF